This T cell receptor (beta chain) was documented in a study of T cells in Graves' hyperthyroidism and ophthalmopathy (dated by TCRdb to the late 2010s). A note on the overall study: Peripheral blood was sampled at the time of initial diagnosis, prior to any treatment. After blood sampling, hyperthyroidism patients were treated with methimazole at a starting dose of 30 mg daily, and ophthalmopathy patients were treated with high-dose intravenous methylprednisolone. To identify distinguishing TCR V-J signatures, a discovery cohort of around 98 patients was used, comprising under 45 with Graves' ophthalmopathy and 57 with stable Graves' hyperthyroidism. For training and testing, the 100 or so patients in the discovery cohort were randomly divided in a 7:3 ratio. The paper describes TCR Vbeta CDR3 sequencing of 140 or so peripheral blood samples, made up of 40 to 45 ophthalmopathy patients, 70 to 75 hyperthyroidism patients and some 17 progressor patients. The study also compared thyroid tissue and blood T-cell repertoires from about six Graves' hyperthyroidism patients. Prospective prediction of ophthalmopathy was tested in an independent validation cohort of approximately 19 hyperthyroidism patients and 17 patients who later progressed to ophthalmopathy. Findings and caveats that apply to the study as a whole: During validation, the model predicted progression to ophthalmopathy a median of around 7 months ahead of onset, with almost 71% sensitivity and less than 85% specificity. Most expanded thyroid clonotypes (frequency above 0.001) were also found in blood, which suggests that blood repertoires may mirror thyroid immune responses. No statistical method was used to set the sample size in advance, and investigators knew the group allocation. A model built on a 13 V-J signature distinguished ophthalmopathy from stable hyperthyroidism, reaching 87.88% sensitivity and approximately 83% specificity in cross-validation and 80%/75% in testing.

The TCR beta CDR3 regions were amplified from the RNA transcripts. A first-round RT-PCR of the TCR CDR3 used the HTBI primer set with the Qiagen OneStep RT-PCR kit. Libraries were constructed in a second round of multiplex PCR, after which size selection and purification were performed. The libraries were sequenced on an Illumina HiSeq2000 using paired-end 100 bp reads. For the original study's pipeline: SOAPnuke was used to process the raw data, throwing out any read that contained adapters or uncalled bases, had a mean Phred below 15, or lacked an exact constant-primer or identifier match. High-quality paired reads were merged with COPE v1.2.5, and unique nucleotide sequences were defined as clonotypes. Clonotypes were aligned to IMGT TRBV, TRBD and TRBJ reference segments using MiTCR v1.1. Only V-J combinations with frequency above 0.0001, covering about 99% of repertoires, were analysed. The TCS score was defined as F50 (clonal expansion) divided by E x V (chaos), with BLOSUM62-based TCRdist calculated between CDR3 peptides within each V-J. Welch's t-statistics and random forest reduced approximately 520 V-J features to 13, which were used in a naive Bayes classifier (R e1071). The raw public reads went through TCRdb reprocessing: fastp at Q25, MiXCR clone calling, in-frame beta chains kept. Every distinct CDR3 protein forms one entry, paired with its most common genes and DNA. None of the V and J calls come from the authors' own analysis; TCRdb made them. The sample yields about 420,000 distinct CDR3 sequences; around 16% were counted once. Jointly, the top ten make up over 7.5% of the sample.

A patient counted as having stable Graves' hyperthyroidism if no progression to ophthalmopathy occurred over 18 months of follow-up. Hyperthyroidism patients were newly diagnosed, with disease duration under 2 months, and aged 18 to 65 years. Patients with uncontrolled infections, other autoimmune diseases, pregnancy or lactation were excluded. Diagnoses relied on clinical symptoms, serum thyroxine and TRAb, thyroid ultrasound and orbital computed tomography. Ficoll-Paque density gradient centrifugation was used to isolate PBMCs from approximately 11 ml of fresh peripheral blood. Trizol reagent was used to extract total RNA, and RNA quality was then checked on an Agilent 2100 Bioanalyzer. The CDR3 starts with the cysteine, ends with the phenylalanine, and has 15 residues. Only the CDR3 part of the read is kept: 45 bases, read in frame from the first base. The CDR1 and CDR2 encoded by the germline V gene are SGDLS and YYNGEE. V is shortened by 3 bases, J by 2 bases, and the region joining them spans 12 bases.

In this sample, this clonotype turned up many times. It has no known antigen specificity. The sample holds no much larger clone one base away, and base qualities are not on file. Rearrangement joined TRBV9 to TRBJ1-5, and possibly TRBD1, on 5 matching bases. The TCR originated in a woman between 18 and 29 years old with Graves' hyperthyroidism. Source material: blood. The DNA sequence is as follows: TGTGCCAGCAGCGCCGGGACTATGGGCAATCAGCCCCAGCATTTT. It is translated as CASSAGTMGNQPQHF.